This TCR beta chain is from a study of T cell responses to AZD1222 COVID-19 vaccine. This table comes from immunoSEQ multiplex PCR, and its TCRdb copy is limited to in-frame clones, with some not included. The sample lists about 100,000 clones, 65% to 90% occurring once. CDR3 length equals 14 residues. Trimming took 4 bases from V and 9 from J, leaving 13 bases between them. CDR1 is MDHEN and CDR2 is SYDVKM in the germline V gene. The rearrangement joins TRBV28 to TRBJ1-6; D may be TRBD1 (5 bases). The source material was peripheral blood, sampled on day 0 of AZD1222 vaccination. This sequence originates from an adult in good health. The DNA for the CDR3 is TGTGCCAGCAGTTCCGCGGGGGAGCGTTCACCCCTCCACTTT. It is translated as CASSSAGERSPLHF.